This T cell receptor beta chain is drawn from a study of immune evolution from preneoplasia to lung adenocarcinoma (dated by TCRdb to the early 2020s). Background on the whole study: No AAH lesions showed HLA loss of heterozygosity, compared with around 7% of AIS, about 15% of MIA and approximately 35% of ADC lesions. The study used immune gene expression, TCR sequencing and multiplex immunofluorescence to profile the immune contexture of lung adenocarcinoma precursors and invasive adenocarcinoma. Resected precursor lesions (AAH, AIS, MIA) and invasive adenocarcinomas were each compared against paired morphologically normal lung tissue. The sample size depended on which specimens were available, not on a prior power calculation. Whole exome sequencing and methylation data from the same cohort of nodules were integrated with the immune data. The overall cohort comprised 53 patients with pulmonary nodules who underwent surgical resection. TCR sequencing data came from over 40 patients. According to the study, some 100 samples went through TCR sequencing. POLYSOLVER was used to infer class I HLA alleles from exome data, and LOHHLA was used to detect allele-specific HLA loss.

The full study reports these points: Findings were based on association rather than direct causation; larger cohorts with long-term follow-up and longitudinal biopsies were deemed needed. Top T cell clone frequencies were highest in normal lung and appeared to decrease progressively from AAH through AIS, MIA and invasive adenocarcinoma. Clonality was highest in normal lung, while later-stage lesions appeared to have lower clonality but higher T cell density and diversity. Because all patients were from Japan and China, applicability to Western populations was uncertain. KRAS-mutant nodules showed the highest T cell clonality compared with EGFR-mutant or double wild-type lesions.

Trimming removed 0 bases from V and 1 base from J, leaving 7 bases between the germline ends. Its CDR3 holds 14 amino acids, cysteine through phenylalanine. The sequence is cut down to CDR3 DNA, 42 bases in frame from base 1. Reading the germline V gene (reference sequence) gives CDR1 SGHNT and CDR2 YYREEE. As to this clone: The specificity of this receptor is unknown. There are no base qualities to consult, and no much larger clone falls within one base.

Patients underwent resection in Japan or China between about 2014 and 2017. Two lung cancer pathologists independently confirmed the histologic diagnosis of each case on H&E slides. Premalignant or tumor cells were enriched for nucleic acid extraction by macro-dissection performed after pathologic assessment. DNA was isolated from FFPE tissue using the AllPrep DNA/RNA FFPE Kit. The immunoSEQ hsTCRbeta Kit was used to sequence TCR beta CDR3 regions from DNA. In the original analysis: TCR sequencing data were analysed with the ImmunoSEQ Analyzer. T cell clonality was defined as 1 minus Pielou's evenness computed on productive rearrangements. T cell diversity was measured with the inverse Simpson index on productive templates. T cell density was defined as TCR beta template counts normalized to usable DNA, with usable DNA estimated by amplification and sequencing of housekeeping genes. Two-sided Kruskal-Wallis tests were used to compare TCR metrics across histologic stages. TCRdb mirrors the immuneACCESS table, restricted to in-frame sequences. Some clones are absent from its copies; in checked studies, under half trace to an unresolved V gene, and the reason for the others is unknown. V and J calls and clone size are as listed in that table; D and trimming were resolved from the DNA. This sample comprises about 6,400 clones, 75% to 80% of them detected only once. In total, the top ten clones hold approximately 2.9% of the sample.

The receptor chain draws on TRBV5-4 and TRBJ1-1; the D gene remains uncertain. This clonotype originated in a person aged 55-80 years with lung adenocarcinoma. What was sequenced was FFPE minimally invasive lung adenocarcinoma tissue. The sample's cell subset or site, from its label and the paper: micro-invasive lung adenocarcinoma (MIA). In nucleotides, the sequence is TGTGCCAGCAGCTTGGAATGGCAGAACACTGAAGCTTTCTTT. Translated, it gives CASSLEWQNTEAFF.